This TCR beta chain was identified in a study of cytomegalovirus exposure and HLA in healthy donors. Study-level background: In terms of ancestry, the Caucasian-associated cluster contained about four fifths of the 350 to 450 genotyped donors. Study observations and caveats: Earlier results showed most TCR beta V segments being productive about 87% or about 30% of the time. As immune exposure information, only CMV serostatus was available.

Germline trimming cut 7 bases from V and 4 bases from J; bases unmatched to any gene: 2. Germline CDR1 LNHDA, CDR2 SQIVND (reference sequence). The CDR3 totals 12 residues. PCR primers comprised 60 Vbeta and 13 Jbeta primers. As processed by the authors: An analysis that came later counted 77 million or so unique TCR beta chains, approximately 11 million shared. Sequencing used immunoSEQ multiplex PCR; TCRdb keeps in-frame clones, though not all of them. V, J and clone size were drawn from that table, and D and trimming were deduced from the DNA. The sample yields more than 65,000 clones, roughly two thirds seen once. Of note for this clone: Its target is unknown.

Sequencing was carried out using PBMCs. V and J are TRBV19 and TRBJ2-5, with 8 bases aligning to TRBD2. The TCR was taken from a woman aged 50 to 60 in good health and CMV-seropositive. As DNA, the CDR3 is TGTGCCAGTACGGCGGGGGGAGAGACCCAGTACTTC. Its translation is CASTAGGETQYF.